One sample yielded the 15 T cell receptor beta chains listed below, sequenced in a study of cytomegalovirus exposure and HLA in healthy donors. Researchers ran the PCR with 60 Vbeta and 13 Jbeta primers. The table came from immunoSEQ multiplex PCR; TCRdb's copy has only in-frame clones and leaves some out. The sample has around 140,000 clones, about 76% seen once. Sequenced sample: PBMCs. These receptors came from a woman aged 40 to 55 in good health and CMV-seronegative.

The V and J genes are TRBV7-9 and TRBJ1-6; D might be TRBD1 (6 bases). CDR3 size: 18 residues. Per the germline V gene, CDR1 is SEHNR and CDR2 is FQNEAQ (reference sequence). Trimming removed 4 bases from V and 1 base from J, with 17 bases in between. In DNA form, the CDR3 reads TGTGCCAGCAGCTCTTGGGGGCGGGAGGGGTCCTATAATTCACCCCTCCACTTT. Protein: CASSSWGREGSYNSPLHF.

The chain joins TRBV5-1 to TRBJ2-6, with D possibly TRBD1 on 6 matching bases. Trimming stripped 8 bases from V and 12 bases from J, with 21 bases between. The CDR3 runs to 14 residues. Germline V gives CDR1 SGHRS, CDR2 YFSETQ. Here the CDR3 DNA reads TGCGCCAGTCGTGGGGGCGGAACGGAGCGCGTCCTGACTTTC. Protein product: CASRGGGTERVLTF.

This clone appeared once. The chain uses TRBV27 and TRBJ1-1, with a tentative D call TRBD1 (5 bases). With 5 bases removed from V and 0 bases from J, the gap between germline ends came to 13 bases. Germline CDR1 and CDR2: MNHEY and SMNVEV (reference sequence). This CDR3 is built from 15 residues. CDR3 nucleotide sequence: TGTGCCAGCAGTCCTCAGCAGGGCATGAACACTGAAGCTTTCTTT. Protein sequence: CASSPQQGMNTEAFF.

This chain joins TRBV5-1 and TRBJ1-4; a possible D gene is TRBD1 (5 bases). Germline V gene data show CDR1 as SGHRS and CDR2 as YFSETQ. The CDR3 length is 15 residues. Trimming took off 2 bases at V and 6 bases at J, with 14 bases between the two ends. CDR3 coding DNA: TGCGCCAGCAGCTTCCTCGGGACTAGGGATGAAAAACTGTTTTTT. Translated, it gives CASSFLGTRDEKLFF.

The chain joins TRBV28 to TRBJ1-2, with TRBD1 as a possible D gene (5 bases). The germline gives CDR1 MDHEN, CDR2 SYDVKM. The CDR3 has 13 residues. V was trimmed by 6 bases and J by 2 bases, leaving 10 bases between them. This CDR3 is CASSLDSNYGYTF. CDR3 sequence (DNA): TGTGCCAGCAGCTTAGACAGCAACTATGGCTACACCTTC.

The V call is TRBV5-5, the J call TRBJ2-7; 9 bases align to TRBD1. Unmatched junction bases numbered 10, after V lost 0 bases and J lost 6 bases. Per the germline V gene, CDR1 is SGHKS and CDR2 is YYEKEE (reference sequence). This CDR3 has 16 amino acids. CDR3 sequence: CASSLAGTGLFGEQYF. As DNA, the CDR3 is TGTGCCAGCAGCTTGGCCGGGACAGGGCTATTTGGCGAGCAGTACTTC.

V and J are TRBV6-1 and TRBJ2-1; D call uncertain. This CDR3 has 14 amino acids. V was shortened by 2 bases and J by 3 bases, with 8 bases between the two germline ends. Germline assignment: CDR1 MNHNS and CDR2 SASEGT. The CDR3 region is CASSELSGYNEQFF. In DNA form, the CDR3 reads TGTGCCAGCAGTGAATTGTCAGGCTACAATGAGCAGTTCTTC.

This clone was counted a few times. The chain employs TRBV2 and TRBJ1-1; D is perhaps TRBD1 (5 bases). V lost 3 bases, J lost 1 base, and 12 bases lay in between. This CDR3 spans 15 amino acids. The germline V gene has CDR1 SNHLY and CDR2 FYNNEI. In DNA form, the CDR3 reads TGTGCCAGCAGTGAGCGTGGGGCAGCGAACACTGAAGCTTTCTTT. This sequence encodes CASSERGAANTEAFF.

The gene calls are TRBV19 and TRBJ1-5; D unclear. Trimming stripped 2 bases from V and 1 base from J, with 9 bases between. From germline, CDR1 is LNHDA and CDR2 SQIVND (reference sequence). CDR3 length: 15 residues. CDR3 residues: CASSISGFSNQPQHF. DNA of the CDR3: TGTGCCAGTAGTATATCGGGGTTCAGCAATCAGCCCCAGCATTTT.

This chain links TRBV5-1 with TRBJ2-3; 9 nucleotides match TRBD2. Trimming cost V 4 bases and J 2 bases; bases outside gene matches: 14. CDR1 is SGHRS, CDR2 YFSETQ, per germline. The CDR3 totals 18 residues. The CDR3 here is CASSPGTSSGVTTDTQYF. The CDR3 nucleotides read TGCGCCAGCAGCCCTGGGACATCTAGCGGGGTAACCACAGATACGCAGTATTTT.

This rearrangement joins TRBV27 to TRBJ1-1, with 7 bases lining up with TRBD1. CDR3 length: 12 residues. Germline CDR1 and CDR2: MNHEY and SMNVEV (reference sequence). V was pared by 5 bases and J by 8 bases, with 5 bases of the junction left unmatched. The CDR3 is CASSLWTGEAFF. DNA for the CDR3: TGTGCCAGCAGTCTCTGGACAGGCGAAGCTTTCTTT.

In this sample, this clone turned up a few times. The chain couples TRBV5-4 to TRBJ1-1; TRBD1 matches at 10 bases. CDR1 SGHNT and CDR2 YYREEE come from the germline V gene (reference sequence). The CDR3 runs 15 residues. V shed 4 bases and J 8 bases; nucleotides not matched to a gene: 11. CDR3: CASSQAWTGGKEAFF. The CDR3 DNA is TGTGCCAGCAGCCAAGCTTGGACAGGGGGTAAAGAAGCTTTCTTT.

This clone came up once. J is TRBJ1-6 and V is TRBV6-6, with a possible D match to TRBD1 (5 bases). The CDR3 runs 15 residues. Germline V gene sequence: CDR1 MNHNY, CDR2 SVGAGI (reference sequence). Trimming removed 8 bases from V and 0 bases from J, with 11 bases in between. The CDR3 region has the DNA TGTGCCAGCCTGAGCGGGGCCTCCTATAATTCACCCCTCCACTTT. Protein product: CASLSGASYNSPLHF.

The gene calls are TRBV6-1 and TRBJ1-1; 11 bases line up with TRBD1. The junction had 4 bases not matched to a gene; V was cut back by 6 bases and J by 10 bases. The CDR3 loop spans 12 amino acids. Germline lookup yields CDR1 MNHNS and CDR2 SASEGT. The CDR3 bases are TGTGCCAGCAGCTGGGACAGGGGGTTAGCTTTCTTT. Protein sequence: CASSWDRGLAFF.

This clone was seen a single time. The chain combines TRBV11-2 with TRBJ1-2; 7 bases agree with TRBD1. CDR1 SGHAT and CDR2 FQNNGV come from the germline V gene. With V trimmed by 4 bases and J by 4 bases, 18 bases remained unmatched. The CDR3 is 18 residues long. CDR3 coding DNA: TGTGCCAGCAGCTACCGCCCTCCTGTACAGGGGCTCTTCTATGGCTACACCTTC. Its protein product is CASSYRPPVQGLFYGYTF.